This is a list of T cell receptor beta chains from one sample in a study of regulatory T cells in long-lasting Graves disease. TCRdb processed the multiplex PCR reads anew with MiXCR; each CDR3 protein has one entry. The data hold about 660,000 distinct CDR3 sequences, with around 30% observed a single time. Material: peripheral blood mononuclear cells (PBMCs), obtained when the disease was refractory, from a patient treated with antithyroid drugs. These TCRs come from a female donor with Graves disease. The CDR3 runs from the conserved cysteine through the conserved F or W.

>TRBV10-3|14
CAISESVEAAEQYF
>TRBV19|14
CASSSRPLGTEAFF
>TRBV27|14
CASSLSPAKNIQYF
>TRBV7-8|16
CASSPSFRQGATEAFF
>TRBV11-2|17
CASSLVDQRERANEQFF
>TRBV7-9|12
CASSVYAYEQYF
>TRBV9|14
CASSVGQGPGEQYF
>TRBV7-9|11
CASSNTAEAFF
>TRBV13|14
CASSLRRMYTEAFF
>TRBV19|17
CASSYDKRAGGITEAFF
>TRBV20-1|17
CSARDSGASSYNSPLHF
>TRBV12-3/TRBV12-4|18
CASSYSRPGILDPYEQYF
>TRBV28|15
CASSLKDTDSYEQYF
>TRBV12-3/TRBV12-4|17
CASRVTPGQGDTGELFF
>TRBV28|15
CASPPTSGRGETQYF
>TRBV12-3/TRBV12-4|16
CASSLAPQGAGQPQHF
>TRBV2|13
CASKQGENNEQFF
>TRBV6-6|13
CASSYSHYYEQYF
>TRBV29-1|14
CSVGPSGRRETQYF
>TRBV28|15
CASIPHSAGFTEAFF
>TRBV3-1|15
CASSRLAGSYNEQFF
>TRBV28|13
CASSFLHNYGYTF
>TRBV18|17
CASSPPRPSGSAETQYF
>TRBV6-5|15
CASSYSRRGWTEAFF
>TRBV19|15
CASSPGGGTNYGYTF
>TRBV6-1|15
CASSQSGGFSYEQYF
>TRBV20-1|16
CSASGTGTYSNQPQHF
>TRBV3-1|18
CASSQGLAGVGGANVLTF
>TRBV10-3|15
CAIRLQGGAFYGYTF
>TRBV15|14
CATSREAGQETQYF
>TRBV6-2/TRBV6-3|14
CASRSGATNYGYTF
>TRBV27|13
CASSFPGRPEQYF
>TRBV28|17
CASSLGQAPYSNQPQHF
>TRBV9|15
CASSARADGGVVAFF
>TRBV11-2|16
CASSRFGVGRNYGYTF
>TRBV28|15
CASSLYRDSTYEQYF
>TRBV19|14
CASSISASVETQYF
>TRBV5-7|11
CARPLSRWCCF
>TRBV5-1|16
CASRPRTGEGDNEQFF
>TRBV6-1|16
CASSGPTGIETYGYTF
>TRBV20-1|14
CSASRQHSNQPQHF
>TRBV27|17
CASSPFSGRDLSGEQYF